Reported below is one TCR beta chain. What it binds is not known. This CDR3 is built from 15 residues. V lost 5 bases to trimming and J lost 0 bases; unmatched junction nucleotides: 3. Looked up from germline, CDR1 is SGHAT and CDR2 is FQNNGV. This specimen belongs to a study of CD8+CD57+ T cells in acquired aplastic anemia. Study-wide context: Some 9.9 million reads were obtained on average for healthy donor CD4+ cells. Study outcomes and limitations: There were roughly 28 CD8+ CDR3 sequences that occurred in both patients and controls. Between the patient and control groups, CD8+ Simpson's diversity did not differ significantly.

Profiling that covered TCR beta VDJ and CDR3 relied on genomic DNA as its template. TCRdb re-analysed the reads in MiXCR, keeping a single row per CDR3 protein. The table includes about 220,000 distinct CDR3 sequences, 34% detected once. The sequence derives from a human donor in good health, serving as a control. V is TRBV11-2 and J is TRBJ2-1; 8 nucleotides align to TRBD1. Sequenced: sorted CD4+, CD8+, or CD8+CD57+ T cells (not recorded which) from PBMCs. In DNA form, the CDR3 reads TGTGCCAGCAGCCTCACAGGGGGCTCCTACAATGAGCAGTTCTTC. Translation: CASSLTGGSYNEQFF.